The rows below give T cell receptor beta chains drawn from one sample of a study of T cell responses to AZD1222 COVID-19 vaccine. Clones were sequenced by immunoSEQ multiplex PCR, and TCRdb holds only the in-frame ones, with some missing. The sample records around 140,000 clones, 89% being singletons. This sample comprised peripheral blood, obtained on day 0 of AZD1222 vaccination. The receptors stem from an adult in good health. CDR3s include the opening cysteine and the closing phenylalanine or tryptophan. The D gene is left open where the match is weak. A clone size is listed for some rows: how often the clone was seen (once, few, many), or a class if it is expanded.

13	TRBV28	TRBJ1-1	-	-	CASSFPRDTEAFF	TGTGCCAGCAGTTTCCCCAGGGACACTGAAGCTTTCTTT
15	TRBV9	TRBJ2-5	-	-	CASSVGGSRVETQYF	TGTGCCAGCAGCGTAGGGGGGAGCCGGGTGGAGACCCAGTACTTC
18	TRBV2	TRBJ1-2	TRBD1	-	CASPAPGQGRLSNYGYTF	TGTGCCAGCCCAGCCCCGGGACAGGGCCGCCTGTCTAACTATGGCTACACCTTC
11	TRBV28	TRBJ2-7	-	-	CASTTMAEQYF	TGTGCCAGCACAACAATGGCCGAGCAGTACTTC
16	TRBV4-3	TRBJ2-2	-	-	CASSQDGGDPDGELFF	TGCGCCAGCAGCCAAGATGGAGGGGATCCGGACGGGGAGCTGTTTTTT
17	TRBV28	TRBJ2-4	TRBD1	-	CASSSPGTGGAKNIQYF	TGTGCCAGCAGTAGTCCCGGGACAGGGGGTGCCAAAAACATTCAGTACTTC
15	TRBV5-4	TRBJ1-5	-	-	CASSFWGNINQPQHF	TGTGCCAGCAGCTTTTGGGGTAATATCAATCAGCCCCAGCATTTT
13	TRBV30	TRBJ1-1	-	once	CAWSNRRLTEAFF	TGTGCCTGGAGTAATCGGAGGTTAACTGAAGCTTTCTTT
15	TRBV6-5	TRBJ1-2	-	few	CASSPQGVTNYGYTF	TGTGCCAGCAGTCCACAGGGAGTTACTAACTATGGCTACACCTTC
16	TRBV11-3	TRBJ2-2	TRBD2	-	CASSLTGTMNTGELFF	TGTGCCAGCAGCTTAACCGGGACTATGAACACCGGGGAGCTGTTTTTT
18	TRBV4-2	TRBJ1-1	-	-	CASSQDQGTTPLNTEAFF	TGTGCCAGCAGCCAAGATCAAGGGACAACACCCTTGAACACTGAAGCTTTCTTT
13	TRBV18	TRBJ2-2	-	-	CASSPSHGGELFF	TGTGCCAGCTCACCCAGCCATGGCGGGGAGCTGTTTTTT
14	TRBV13	TRBJ1-6	-	once	CASSTRASNSPLHF	TGTGCCAGCAGCACCAGGGCATCGAATTCACCCCTCCACTTT
15	TRBV7-6	TRBJ2-3	-	-	CASSLAVGGTDTQYF	TGTGCCAGCAGCTTAGCCGTGGGAGGCACAGATACGCAGTATTTT
16	TRBV4-1	TRBJ1-4	-	-	CASSQVWEGLGEKLFF	TGCGCCAGCAGCCAAGTCTGGGAGGGGTTGGGTGAAAAACTGTTTTTT
15	TRBV11-2	TRBJ2-7	-	-	CASSLGLLRSYEQYF	TGTGCCAGCAGCTTAGGCCTACTCCGCTCCTACGAGCAGTACTTC
19	TRBV4-3	TRBJ2-6	TRBD1	-	CASSQDLGQGPLGANVLTF	TGCGCCAGCAGCCAAGATCTCGGACAGGGCCCTCTGGGGGCCAACGTCCTGACTTTC
12	TRBV9	TRBJ1-3	-	-	CASSAAGDTIYF	TGTGCCAGCAGCGCCGCGGGGGACACCATATATTTT
13	TRBV18	TRBJ1-5	-	-	CASSLGTNQPQHF	TGTGCCAGCTCACTTGGGACCAACCAGCCCCAGCATTTT
15	TRBV7-9	TRBJ1-5	-	-	CASSLGDSSNQPQHF	TGTGCCAGCAGCTTAGGCGACAGCAGCAATCAGCCCCAGCATTTT
12	TRBV6-5	TRBJ1-2	-	-	CASGLAGLGYTF	TGTGCCAGCGGTTTGGCAGGGTTGGGCTACACCTTC
15	TRBV28	TRBJ1-4	-	-	CASSLIRGGTEKLFF	TGTGCCAGCAGTTTAATCAGGGGCGGAACGGAAAAACTGTTTTTT
14	TRBV5-1	TRBJ2-5	-	-	CASSWGRVEETQYF	TGCGCCAGCAGCTGGGGGCGGGTCGAAGAGACCCAGTACTTC
14	TRBV14	TRBJ1-1	-	-	CASSLAGMNTEAFF	TGTGCCAGCAGCCTAGCAGGGATGAACACTGAAGCTTTCTTT
15	TRBV6-5	TRBJ1-4	TRBD1	few	CASSDWTGGEEKLFF	TGTGCCAGCAGCGATTGGACAGGGGGTGAAGAAAAACTGTTTTTT
17	TRBV3-1/TRBV3-2	TRBJ2-6	TRBD1	-	CASSQRATGGGANVLTF	TGTGCCAGCAGCCAGAGAGCGACAGGGGGAGGGGCCAACGTCCTGACTTTC
14	TRBV7-2	TRBJ2-7	TRBD2	-	CASSWGLAEYEQYF	TGTGCCAGCAGTTGGGGACTAGCGGAATACGAGCAGTACTTC
14	TRBV6-5	TRBJ1-6	TRBD1	-	CASRTGGSNSPLHF	TGTGCCAGCAGGACAGGGGGCTCGAATTCACCCCTCCACTTT
12	TRBV5-1	TRBJ1-1	-	once	CASSLKNTEAFF	TGCGCCAGCAGTTTAAAGAACACTGAAGCTTTCTTT
17	TRBV5-6	TRBJ1-2	TRBD1	-	CASSFLGTGAGAYGYTF	TGTGCCAGCAGCTTTTTAGGGACAGGGGCCGGTGCCTATGGCTACACCTTC
17	TRBV15	TRBJ2-6	-	-	CATSRDMGGSGANVLTF	TGTGCCACCAGCAGAGATATGGGGGGCTCTGGGGCCAACGTCCTGACTTTC
14	TRBV7-9	TRBJ1-5	-	-	CASSLETSNQPQHF	TGTGCCAGCAGCTTAGAGACTAGCAATCAGCCCCAGCATTTT
14	TRBV6-6	TRBJ1-6	TRBD1	once	CASTKGQNNSPLHF	TGTGCCAGCACCAAGGGACAGAATAATTCACCCCTCCACTTT